Each of the 22 T cell receptor beta chains below was sequenced from the same sample in a study of cytomegalovirus exposure and HLA in healthy donors. In the PCR, 60 Vbeta and 13 Jbeta primers were used. Libraries were prepared by immunoSEQ multiplex PCR; TCRdb keeps only in-frame clonotypes and omits some of them. This sample carries roughly 100,000 clones, 71% of them seen once, and the ten largest clones take less than 3.5%. Sequenced: PBMCs. These receptors were obtained from a female donor in good health and CMV-seronegative.

The J gene is TRBJ2-4, the V gene TRBV10-1, with 13 bases identical to TRBD2. The CDR3 spans 17 residues. CDR1 and CDR2 (germline): WNHNN, SYGVQD (reference sequence). V shed 4 bases, J shed 3 bases, and the junction held 6 bases outside the gene matches. Written as DNA, the CDR3 is TGCGCCAGCAGTGTCTGGACTAGCGGGAGTCGCAAAAACATTCAGTACTTC. As protein: CASSVWTSGSRKNIQYF.

This clone was recorded once. In DNA form, the CDR3 reads TGCGCCAGCAGCCCCGAGGCAGGGAGGACTGAAGCTTTCTTT. Protein product: CASSPEAGRTEAFF. The chain employs TRBV5-1 and TRBJ1-1, with D possibly TRBD1 on 5 matching bases. CDR3 length equals 14 residues. The V gene's germline CDR1 is SGHRS and CDR2 YFSETQ. The V end was cut by 4 bases, the J end by 5 bases, with 15 bases between.

This chain links TRBV11-2 with TRBJ2-2, with 7 bases identical to TRBD2. This CDR3 contains 15 residues. Unmatched junction bases numbered 5, after V lost 2 bases and J lost 5 bases. Germline loops: CDR1 SGHAT, CDR2 FQNNGV. DNA for the CDR3: TGTGCCAGCAGCTTAAGGGGAGCGGGGACCGGGGAGCTGTTTTTT. Translation: CASSLRGAGTGELFF. The whole variable domain, remainder taken from reference TRBV11-2 and TRBJ2-2, is EAGVAQSPRYKIIEKRQSVAFWCNPISGHATLYWYQQILGQGPKLLIQFQNNGVVDDSQLPKDRFSAERLKGVDSTLKIQPAKLEDSAVYLCASSLRGAGTGELFFGEGSRLTVL.

The rearrangement joins TRBV2 to TRBJ2-7; D uncertain. Germline V lookup: CDR1 SNHLY, CDR2 FYNNEI. The CDR3 length is 13 residues. V lost 3 bases and J 8 bases, leaving 14 bases between the germline ends. DNA for the CDR3: TGTGCCAGCAGTGAGCGGCTGCTACTGAAGCAGTACTTC. Encoded protein: CASSERLLLKQYF.

CDR3 coding DNA: TGCAGCGGGGGGGAGTGGGCTGAAGCTTTCTTT. Its protein is CSGGEWAEAFF. This sequence joins TRBV29-1 and TRBJ1-1; D perhaps matches TRBD1 (5 bases). V gave up 7 bases and J gave up 6 bases, with 12 bases separating them. Germline V gives CDR1 SQVTM, CDR2 ANQGSEA. The CDR3 is 11 amino acids.

This clone was found a few times. The chain joins TRBV29-1 to TRBJ2-3; D is possibly TRBD2 (6 bases). The CDR3 loop spans 13 amino acids. Trimming cost V 4 bases and J 4 bases, with 12 bases left between them. Germline V lookup: CDR1 SQVTM, CDR2 ANQGSEA. This chain's CDR3 is CSVGPERADTQYF. The CDR3 DNA follows: TGCAGCGTTGGCCCGGAGCGGGCAGATACGCAGTATTTT.

This rearrangement joins TRBV28 to TRBJ1-2, with 7 nucleotides matching TRBD1. CDR3 size: 13 residues. J gave up 4 bases and V 5 bases, and 4 bases lay outside the gene matches. The V gene's germline CDR1 is MDHEN and CDR2 SYDVKM. Here the CDR3 reads CASSPYRGYGYTF. For the CDR3, the DNA is TGTGCCAGCAGTCCATACAGGGGCTATGGCTACACCTTC.

This clone is a singleton in its sample. V gene TRBV10-2 combines with J gene TRBJ1-1, with a possible D match to TRBD1 (6 bases). V was cut by 5 bases and J by 3 bases, with 13 bases left in between. The CDR3 is 14 residues long. Germline-derived CDR1 and CDR2 are WSHSY and SAAADI. The CDR3 nucleotides read TGCGCCAGCAGTAAGGGGGGAGGGGACACTGAAGCTTTCTTT. Protein: CASSKGGGDTEAFF.

V is TRBV10-3 and J is TRBJ1-5; D may be TRBD1 (6 bases). Trimming left V 10 bases short and J 0 bases short, with 16 bases between. The CDR3 has 15 residues. The V gene's germline CDR1 is ENHRY and CDR2 SYGVKD. The CDR3 loop is CATLDSANSNQPQHF. For the CDR3, the DNA is TGTGCCACTTTGGACAGCGCCAATAGCAATCAGCCCCAGCATTTT.

This clone was seen only a few times. The rearrangement links TRBV7-3 to TRBJ2-3; no reliable D call. This CDR3 contains 15 residues. V dropped 4 bases and J dropped 0 bases, with 11 bases sitting between them. Per germline, CDR1 SGHTA and CDR2 FQGTGA. The CDR3 coding sequence is TGTGCCAGCAGCTCAGGTGGCGAGAGCACAGATACGCAGTATTTT. This gives the protein CASSSGGESTDTQYF.

The V call is TRBV10-1, the J call TRBJ2-1; 9 bases are a match to TRBD2. The CDR3 loop spans 16 amino acids. After removal of 0 bases from V and 7 bases from J, the junction contained 7 bases not matched to a gene. The germline V gene has CDR1 WNHNN and CDR2 SYGVQD (reference sequence). The CDR3 nucleotides are TGCGCCAGCAGTGAGTCGGGCGGGAGGGGATGGAATGAGCAGTTCTTC. This codes for CASSESGGRGWNEQFF.

This chain joins TRBV5-1 and TRBJ2-2, with TRBD1 matching over 9 bases. This CDR3 has 14 amino acids. Germline V lookup: CDR1 SGHRS, CDR2 YFSETQ. Trimming took 7 bases from V and 7 from J; bases not matched to a gene: 8. Here the CDR3 DNA reads TGCGCCAGCCGGCGACAGGGGGAGATCGGGGAGCTGTTTTTT. Its translation: CASRRQGEIGELFF.

This chain links TRBV5-1 with TRBJ2-5; 8 bases are shared with TRBD1. Germline CDR1 and CDR2: SGHRS and YFSETQ. Trimming at V came to 0 bases and at J to 11 bases, leaving 9 bases not matched to a gene. This CDR3 is built from 14 residues. The CDR3 reads CASSLGTGLQEQYF. CDR3 nucleotides: TGCGCCAGCAGCTTGGGGACAGGGTTGCAGGAGCAGTACTTC.

The chain recombines TRBV4-1 with TRBJ1-5; tentatively, D is TRBD1 (6 bases). The CDR3 sequence is 13 residues long. The germline V and J ends were trimmed by 2 bases and 7 bases, with 9 bases remaining between them. Germline V CDR1 and CDR2: MGHRA, YSYEKL. The CDR3 DNA reads TGCGCCAGCAGCCAAAGTGGACAGCAGCCCCAGCATTTT. Translating gives CASSQSGQQPQHF.

On this clone itself: Since the CDR3 does not end with the conserved phenylalanine or tryptophan, this likely comes from a read error. The gene calls are TRBV27 and TRBJ1-2; D is perhaps TRBD1 (5 bases). The length of the CDR3 is 14 residues. The germline CDR1 and CDR2 sequences are MNHEY and SMNVEV (reference sequence). Between the trimmed V and J ends, which lost 7 bases and 4 bases, there was a span of 16 bases. The CDR3 sequence is CASNSRGDSYGYTL. In nucleotides, the CDR3 is TGTGCCAGCAACAGTCGGGGGGATTCCTATGGCTACACCCTC.

The chain combines TRBV5-1 with TRBJ2-5; TRBD1 matches 9 bases. The CDR3 runs 17 residues. Germline CDR1 is SGHRS and CDR2 is YFSETQ. J was trimmed by 0 bases and V by 2 bases; bases with no gene match: 8. In DNA, the CDR3 is TGCGCCAGCAGCTTTTTTAGACAGGGGGGGGACCAAGAGACCCAGTACTTC. This sequence encodes CASSFFRQGGDQETQYF.

This clone was seen a handful of times. V gene TRBV28 combines with J gene TRBJ1-5; no clear D. The CDR3 runs 16 residues. Trimming cost V 6 bases and J 0 bases, with 15 bases left between them. Germline CDR1 and CDR2: MDHEN and SYDVKM. CDR3 DNA sequence: TGTGCCAGCAGCCCTCCTCGGGTAGTTAGCAATCAGCCCCAGCATTTT. It translates to CASSPPRVVSNQPQHF.

This chain uses TRBV5-4 with TRBJ2-3; TRBD2 matches 14 bases. This CDR3 has 19 residues. Germline trimming cut 0 bases from V and 0 bases from J; bases unmatched to any gene: 6. Germline-derived CDR1 and CDR2 are SGHNT and YYREEE (reference sequence). DNA of the CDR3: TGTGCCAGCAGCTTGGGATTGAGGACTAGCGGGGGGAGCACAGATACGCAGTATTTT. Translated: CASSLGLRTSGGSTDTQYF.

The chain links TRBV9 to TRBJ1-2, with TRBD1 matching 7 bases. The CDR3 runs to 16 residues. Germline CDR1 and CDR2: SGDLS and YYNGEE. V gave up 0 bases and J gave up 2 bases; unmatched junction bases: 7. CDR3: CASSVADQGENYGYTF. The CDR3 DNA is TGTGCCAGCAGCGTAGCTGATCAGGGGGAAAACTATGGCTACACCTTC.

This chain uses TRBV6-5 with TRBJ1-1, with D maybe TRBD1 (6 bases). Trimming stripped 6 bases from V and 0 bases from J, with 11 bases between. Germline CDR1 MNHEY, CDR2 SVGAGI. This CDR3 has 14 amino acids. In nucleotides, the CDR3 is TGTGCCAGCAGAACAACAGGGTTGAACACTGAAGCTTTCTTT. The encoded protein is CASRTTGLNTEAFF.

The chain combines TRBV5-4 with TRBJ1-1; the match to TRBD1 covers 7 bases. The germline CDR1 and CDR2 sequences are SGHNT and YYREEE (reference sequence). V shed 4 bases, J shed 4 bases, and the junction held 10 bases outside the gene matches. The CDR3 consists of 15 residues. For the CDR3, the DNA is TGTGCCAGCAGCCAGGAGCTCAGGGGGAGCACTGAAGCTTTCTTT. Amino acids: CASSQELRGSTEAFF.

The chain uses TRBV27 and TRBJ2-3; the match to TRBD2 covers 7 bases. CDR3 length: 16 amino acids. Per germline, CDR1 MNHEY and CDR2 SMNVEV (reference sequence). The V segment lost 3 bases and the J segment 4 bases; nucleotides outside the gene matches: 10. The CDR3 is CASSFRAGEGADTQYF. In nucleotides, the CDR3 is TGTGCCAGCAGTTTTAGGGCGGGAGAAGGGGCAGATACGCAGTATTTT.